This T cell receptor beta chain was captured in a study of early T cells in non-severe SARS-CoV-2 infection. Across the whole study: Sequenced material consisted of bulk RNA (from unsorted whole blood), and chains were unpaired. Study observations and caveats: Sequences matched to VDJdb favored anti-spike CD8 responses, while private and CD4 specificities were missed.

cDNA molecules, individually, were tagged with unique molecular identifiers. From the 5' RACE reads, TCRdb called clonotypes with MiXCR, one entry per CDR3 protein. The sample consists of roughly 30,000 distinct CDR3 sequences, over 3.5% of them appearing once. This clonotype was seen at least ten times. What it binds is unknown. The CDR3 is 13 residues long. V trimming: 9 bases; J trimming: 4 bases; junction bases outside the gene matches: 5. Germline V gene sequence: CDR1 KGHDR, CDR2 SFDVKD. This sequence originates from an adult who was a healthcare worker with PCR-confirmed SARS-CoV-2 infection or an uninfected control (not recorded which). J is TRBJ2-1 and V is TRBV24-1; TRBD1 matches at 7 bases. The sequencing input was whole blood. In DNA, the CDR3 is TGTGCCACCCACGGGACAGCTTACAATGAGCAGTTCTTC. Protein: CATHGTAYNEQFF.